The entry that follows covers one TCR beta chain sequence. The assay was immunoSEQ multiplex PCR, and TCRdb's table has in-frame clones only and misses some. The table includes 60,000 to 85,000 clones, 80% to 95% detected once. These data come from a study of control samples from healthy donors and cancer patients. Germline V lookup: CDR1 SGHVS, CDR2 FNYEAQ. There are 13 residues in the CDR3. The ends lost 5 bases at V and 7 bases at J; junction bases unmatched: 5. The specimen was blood. This chain links TRBV7-6 with TRBJ2-1, with 7 bases that match TRBD2. This clonotype was obtained from a woman aged 55-69 years in good health. CDR3 loop: CASSKTSLNEQFF. The CDR3 DNA reads as TGTGCCAGCAGCAAGACTAGCTTGAATGAGCAGTTCTTC.